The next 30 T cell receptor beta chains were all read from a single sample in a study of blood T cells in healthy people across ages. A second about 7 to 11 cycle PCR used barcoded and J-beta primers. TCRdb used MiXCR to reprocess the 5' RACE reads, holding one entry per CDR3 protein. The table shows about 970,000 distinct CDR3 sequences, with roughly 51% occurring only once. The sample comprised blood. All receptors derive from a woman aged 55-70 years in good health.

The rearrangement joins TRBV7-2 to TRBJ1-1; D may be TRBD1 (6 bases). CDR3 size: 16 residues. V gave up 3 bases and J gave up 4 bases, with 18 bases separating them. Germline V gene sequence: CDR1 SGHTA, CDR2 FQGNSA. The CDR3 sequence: CASSFGMGQLGTEAFF. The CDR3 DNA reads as TGTGCCAGCAGCTTCGGAATGGGACAATTGGGCACTGAAGCTTTCTTT. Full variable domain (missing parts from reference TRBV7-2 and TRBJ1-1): GAGVSQSPSNKVTEKGKDVELRCDPISGHTALYWYRQSLGQGLEFLIYFQGNSAPDKSGLPSDRFSAERTGGSVSTLTIQRTQQEDSAVYLCASSFGMGQLGTEAFFGQGTRLTVV.

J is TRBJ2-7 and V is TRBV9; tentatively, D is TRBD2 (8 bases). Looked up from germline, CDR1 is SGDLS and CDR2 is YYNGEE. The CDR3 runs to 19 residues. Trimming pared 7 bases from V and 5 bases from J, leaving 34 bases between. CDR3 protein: CASAPGQSQRAGVRNEQYF. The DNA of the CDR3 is TGTGCCAGCGCGCCGGGACAGAGCCAGAGAGCGGGAGTTCGGAACGAGCAGTACTTC.

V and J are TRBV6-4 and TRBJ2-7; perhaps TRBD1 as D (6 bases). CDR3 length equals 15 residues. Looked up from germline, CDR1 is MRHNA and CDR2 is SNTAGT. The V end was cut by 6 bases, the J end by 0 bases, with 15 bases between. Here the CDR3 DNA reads TGTGCCAGCAGCTCACAGGGCCGTGACTCCTACGAGCAGTACTTC. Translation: CASSSQGRDSYEQYF.

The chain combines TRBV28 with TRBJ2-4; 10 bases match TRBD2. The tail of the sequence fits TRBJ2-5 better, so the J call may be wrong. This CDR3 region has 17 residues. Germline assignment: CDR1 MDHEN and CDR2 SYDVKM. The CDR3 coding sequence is TGTGCCAGCAGCCAGATGACCCTAGCGGGAGAGGGAGAGACCCAGTACTTC. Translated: CASSQMTLAGEGETQYF.

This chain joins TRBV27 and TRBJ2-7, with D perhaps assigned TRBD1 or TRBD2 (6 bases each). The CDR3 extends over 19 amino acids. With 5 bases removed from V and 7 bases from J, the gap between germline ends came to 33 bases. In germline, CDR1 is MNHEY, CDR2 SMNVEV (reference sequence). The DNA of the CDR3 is TGTGCCAGCAGTCCATTGGTCGGGGGCCAGGGATTTCAGCTCTATGAGCAGTACTTC. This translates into CASSPLVGGQGFQLYEQYF.

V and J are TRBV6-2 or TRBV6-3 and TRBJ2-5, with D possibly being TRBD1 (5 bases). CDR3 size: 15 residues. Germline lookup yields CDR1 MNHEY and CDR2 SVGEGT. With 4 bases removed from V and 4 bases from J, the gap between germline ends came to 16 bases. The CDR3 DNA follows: TGTGCCAGCAGTTTCTCGGCAGGGATTCCAGAGACCCAGTACTTC. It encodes CASSFSAGIPETQYF.

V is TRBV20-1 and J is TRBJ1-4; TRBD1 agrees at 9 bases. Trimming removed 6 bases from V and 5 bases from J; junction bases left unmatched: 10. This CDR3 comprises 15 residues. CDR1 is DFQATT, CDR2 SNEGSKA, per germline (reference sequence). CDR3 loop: CSATPPGQGNEKLFF. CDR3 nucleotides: TGCAGTGCCACTCCGCCGGGACAGGGCAATGAAAAACTGTTTTTT.

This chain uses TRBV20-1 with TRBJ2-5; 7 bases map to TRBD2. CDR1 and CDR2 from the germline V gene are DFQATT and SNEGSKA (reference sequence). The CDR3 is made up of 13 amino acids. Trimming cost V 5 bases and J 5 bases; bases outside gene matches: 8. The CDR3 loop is CSAQGLGWETQYF. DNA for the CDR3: TGCAGTGCTCAAGGACTAGGATGGGAGACCCAGTACTTC.

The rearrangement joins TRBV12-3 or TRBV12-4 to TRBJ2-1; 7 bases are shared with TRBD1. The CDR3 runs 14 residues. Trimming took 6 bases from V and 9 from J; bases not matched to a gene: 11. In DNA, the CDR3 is TGTGCCAGCAGACGTGATACAGGGGCGGGTGAGCAGTTCTTC. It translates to CASRRDTGAGEQFF.

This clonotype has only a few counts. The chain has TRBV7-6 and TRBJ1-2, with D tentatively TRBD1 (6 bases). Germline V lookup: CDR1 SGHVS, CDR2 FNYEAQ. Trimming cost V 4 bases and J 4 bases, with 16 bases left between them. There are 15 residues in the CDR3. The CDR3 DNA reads TGTGCCAGCAGCTCAGCGGATAGGGGGATCTATGGCTACACCTTC. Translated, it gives CASSSADRGIYGYTF.

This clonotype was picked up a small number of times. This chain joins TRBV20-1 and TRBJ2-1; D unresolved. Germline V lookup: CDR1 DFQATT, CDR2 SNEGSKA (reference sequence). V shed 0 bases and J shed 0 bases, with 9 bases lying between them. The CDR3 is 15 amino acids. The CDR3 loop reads CSARDIMSSYNEQFF. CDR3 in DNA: TGCAGTGCTAGAGATATAATGAGCTCCTACAATGAGCAGTTCTTC.

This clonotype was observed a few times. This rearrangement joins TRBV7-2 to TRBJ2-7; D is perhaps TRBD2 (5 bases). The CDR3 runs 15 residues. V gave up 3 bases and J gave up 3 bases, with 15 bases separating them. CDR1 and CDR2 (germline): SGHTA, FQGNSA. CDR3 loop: CASSFAITGNYEQYF. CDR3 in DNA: TGTGCCAGCAGCTTTGCTATAACCGGGAACTACGAGCAGTACTTC.

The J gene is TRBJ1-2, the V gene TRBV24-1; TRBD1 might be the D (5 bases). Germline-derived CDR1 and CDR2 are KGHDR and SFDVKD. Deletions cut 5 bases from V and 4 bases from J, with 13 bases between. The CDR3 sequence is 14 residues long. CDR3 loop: CATSAATDTYGYTF. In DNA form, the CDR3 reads TGTGCCACCAGTGCCGCGACAGACACCTATGGCTACACCTTC.

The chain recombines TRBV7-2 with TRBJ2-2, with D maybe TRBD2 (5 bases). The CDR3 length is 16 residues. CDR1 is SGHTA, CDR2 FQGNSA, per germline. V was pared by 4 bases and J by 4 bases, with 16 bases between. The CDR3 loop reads CASSSGSQTITGELFF. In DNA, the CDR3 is TGTGCCAGCAGCTCCGGGTCACAGACTATCACCGGGGAGCTGTTTTTT.

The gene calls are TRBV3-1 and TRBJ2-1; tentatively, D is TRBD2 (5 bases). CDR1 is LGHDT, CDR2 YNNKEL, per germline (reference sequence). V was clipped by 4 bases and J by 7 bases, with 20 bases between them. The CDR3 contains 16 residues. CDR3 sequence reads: CASSPIGVAGLNEQFF. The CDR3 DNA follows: TGTGCCAGCAGCCCCATTGGTGTCGCGGGTTTGAATGAGCAGTTCTTC.

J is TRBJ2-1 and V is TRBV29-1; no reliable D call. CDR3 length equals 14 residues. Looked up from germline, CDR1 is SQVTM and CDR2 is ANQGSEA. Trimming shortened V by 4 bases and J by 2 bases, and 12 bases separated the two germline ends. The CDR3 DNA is TGCAGCGTTGTGTGGGGTAGCCCCTACAATGAGCAGTTCTTC. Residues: CSVVWGSPYNEQFF.

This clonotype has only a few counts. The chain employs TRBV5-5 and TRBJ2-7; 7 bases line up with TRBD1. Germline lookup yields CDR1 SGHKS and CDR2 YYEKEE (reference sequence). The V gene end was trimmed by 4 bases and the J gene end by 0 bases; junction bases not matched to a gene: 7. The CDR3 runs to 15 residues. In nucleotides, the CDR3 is TGTGCCAGCAGCCTGTACCGGGACAGCTCCTACGAGCAGTACTTC. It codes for CASSLYRDSSYEQYF.

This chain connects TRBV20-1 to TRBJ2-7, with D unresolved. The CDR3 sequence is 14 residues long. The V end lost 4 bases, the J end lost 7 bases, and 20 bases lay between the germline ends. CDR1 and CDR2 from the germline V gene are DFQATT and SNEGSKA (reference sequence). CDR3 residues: CSATWRNQRDEQYF. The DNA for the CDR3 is TGCAGTGCTACCTGGCGGAATCAAAGGGATGAGCAGTACTTC.

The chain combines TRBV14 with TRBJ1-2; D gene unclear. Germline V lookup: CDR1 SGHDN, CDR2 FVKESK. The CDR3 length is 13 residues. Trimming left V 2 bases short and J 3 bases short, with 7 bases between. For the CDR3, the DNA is TGTGCCAGCAGCCAACAACCAGACTATGGCTACACCTTC. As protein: CASSQQPDYGYTF.

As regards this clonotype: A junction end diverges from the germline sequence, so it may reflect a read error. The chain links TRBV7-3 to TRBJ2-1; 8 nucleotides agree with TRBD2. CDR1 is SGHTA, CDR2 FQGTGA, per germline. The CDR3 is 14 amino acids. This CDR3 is CVSSSSGPNNEQFF. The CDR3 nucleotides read TGTGTCAGCAGCTCTAGCGGGCCGAACAATGAGCAGTTCTTC. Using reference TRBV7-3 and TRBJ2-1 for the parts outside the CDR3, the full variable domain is GAGVSQTPSNKVTEKGKYVELRCDPISGHTALYWYRQSLGQGPEFLIYFQGTGAADDSGLPNDRFFAVRPEGSVSTLKIQRTERGDSAVYLCVSSSSGPNNEQFFGPGTRLTVL.

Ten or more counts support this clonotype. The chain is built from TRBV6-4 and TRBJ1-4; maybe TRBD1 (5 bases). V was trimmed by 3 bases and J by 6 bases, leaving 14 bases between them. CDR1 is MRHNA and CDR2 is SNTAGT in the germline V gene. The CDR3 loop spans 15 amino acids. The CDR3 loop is CASSDVAGQDEKLFF. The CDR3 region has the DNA TGTGCCAGCAGTGATGTGGCAGGGCAGGATGAAAAACTGTTTTTT.

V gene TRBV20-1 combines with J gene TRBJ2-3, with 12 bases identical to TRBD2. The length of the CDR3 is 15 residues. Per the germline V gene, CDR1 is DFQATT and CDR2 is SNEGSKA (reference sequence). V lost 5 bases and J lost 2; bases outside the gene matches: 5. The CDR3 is CSALGLAGYTDTQYF. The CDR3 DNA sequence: TGCAGTGCTTTAGGACTAGCGGGATACACAGATACGCAGTATTTT.

Here the CDR3 DNA reads TGTGCCAGCACCCACGCCTTACACAGGGGAGGATTGGGCGAGCAGTACTTC. This encodes CASTHALHRGGLGEQYF. The chain combines TRBV6-2 or TRBV6-3 with TRBJ2-7; maybe TRBD1 (7 bases). V lost 7 bases and J lost 6, with 28 bases in between. CDR3 length: 17 residues. Germline V CDR1 and CDR2: MNHEY, SVGEGT.

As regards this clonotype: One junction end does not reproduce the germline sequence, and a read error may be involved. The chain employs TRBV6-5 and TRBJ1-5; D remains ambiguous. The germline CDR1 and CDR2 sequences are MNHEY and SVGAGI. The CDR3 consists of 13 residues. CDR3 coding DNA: TGTGCCAGCAGTGACTCGATTGAGCAGCCCCAGCATTTT. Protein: CASSDSIEQPQHF.

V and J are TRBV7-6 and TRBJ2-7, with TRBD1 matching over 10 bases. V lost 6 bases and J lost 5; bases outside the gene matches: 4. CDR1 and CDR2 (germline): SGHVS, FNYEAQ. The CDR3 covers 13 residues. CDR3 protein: CASRLTGGHEQYF. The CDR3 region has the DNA TGTGCCAGCAGGTTGACAGGGGGCCACGAGCAGTACTTC.

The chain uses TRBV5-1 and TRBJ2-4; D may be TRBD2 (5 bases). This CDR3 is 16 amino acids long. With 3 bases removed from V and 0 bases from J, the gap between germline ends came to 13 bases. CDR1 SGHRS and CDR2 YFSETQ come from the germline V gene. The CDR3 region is CASSSPSEGAKNIQYF. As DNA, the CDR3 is TGCGCCAGCAGCTCACCTTCTGAGGGAGCCAAAAACATTCAGTACTTC.

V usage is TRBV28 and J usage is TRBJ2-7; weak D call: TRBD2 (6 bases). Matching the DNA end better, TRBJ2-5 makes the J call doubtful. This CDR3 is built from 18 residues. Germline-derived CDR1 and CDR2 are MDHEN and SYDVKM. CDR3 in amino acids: CASSLPLGTPRLKETQYF. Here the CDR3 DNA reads TGTGCCAGCAGTTTACCCCTCGGGACTCCCCGATTAAAAGAGACCCAGTACTTC.

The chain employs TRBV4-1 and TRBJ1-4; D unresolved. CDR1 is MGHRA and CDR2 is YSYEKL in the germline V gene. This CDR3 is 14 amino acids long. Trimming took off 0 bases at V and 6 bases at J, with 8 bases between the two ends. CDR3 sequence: CASSQDPSDEKLFF. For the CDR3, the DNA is TGCGCCAGCAGCCAAGACCCCAGCGATGAAAAACTGTTTTTT.

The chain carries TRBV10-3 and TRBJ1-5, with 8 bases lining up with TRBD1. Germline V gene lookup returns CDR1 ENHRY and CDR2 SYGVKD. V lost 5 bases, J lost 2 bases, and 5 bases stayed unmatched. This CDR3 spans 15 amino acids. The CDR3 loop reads CAISRDRGGNQPQHF. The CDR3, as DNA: TGTGCCATCAGTCGAGACAGGGGTGGCAATCAGCCCCAGCATTTT.

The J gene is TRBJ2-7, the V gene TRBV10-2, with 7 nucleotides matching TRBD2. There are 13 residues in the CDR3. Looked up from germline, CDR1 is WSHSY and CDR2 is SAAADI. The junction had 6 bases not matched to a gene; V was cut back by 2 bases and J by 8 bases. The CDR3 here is CASSESQGGKQYF. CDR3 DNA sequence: TGCGCCAGCAGTGAGAGTCAGGGAGGGAAGCAGTACTTC.